This TCR beta chain was retrieved from a study of blood T cell repertoires in COVID-19. The CDR3 has 17 residues. J lost 0 bases, V lost 3 bases, and 8 bases had no gene match. In germline, CDR1 is LGHNA, CDR2 YSLEER. TCRdb's copy holds only in-frame clones and misses some; the assay was immunoSEQ multiplex PCR. The sample lists roughly 400,000 clones; 88% were seen once. Input material: PBMCs or T cells enriched from blood (not recorded which). This receptor was identified in a woman between 18 and 29 years old who had been exposed to COVID-19. The chain carries TRBV4-3 and TRBJ2-1; TRBD2 matches 7 bases. CDR3 in DNA: TGCGCCAGCAGCCAGGGATATCCGGGGGGCTCCTACAATGAGCAGTTCTTC. Translating it yields CASSQGYPGGSYNEQFF.